This T cell receptor (beta chain) was sequenced during a study of shared clonotypes between healthy human individuals. Original analysis: Because ImmunoSEQ provided only junction sequences with no quality scores, the filtering differed. Profiling relied on immunoSEQ multiplex PCR, and the TCRdb table lists in-frame clones only, not all of them. V, J and clone size are taken as reported in that table, and D and trimming were inferred from the DNA itself. The sample contains some 1,400,000 clones, approximately 97% of which appear only once. Donors comprised only Caucasian adults living in Nashville, Tennessee. The study's findings and limits: Richness estimates generally favored naive over memory subsets. Rarefaction revealed incomplete sorted-subset sequencing despite large depth.

CDR3 length equals 14 residues. V was shortened by 5 bases and J by 6 bases, with 14 bases between the two germline ends. The V gene's germline CDR1 is SNHLY and CDR2 FYNNEI. As concerns this clone: The antigen remains unidentified.

Sequencing was carried out using naive CD4+ T cells sorted from blood. Subset of the sample: CD45RA+ positively selected. The chain recombines TRBV2 with TRBJ1-5; maybe TRBD1 (6 bases). The TCR originated in a man younger than 40 in good health. The CDR3 DNA reads as TGTGCCAGCAGTAGCACAGGGAGCCGTCAGCCCCAGCATTTT. Translation: CASSSTGSRQPQHF.